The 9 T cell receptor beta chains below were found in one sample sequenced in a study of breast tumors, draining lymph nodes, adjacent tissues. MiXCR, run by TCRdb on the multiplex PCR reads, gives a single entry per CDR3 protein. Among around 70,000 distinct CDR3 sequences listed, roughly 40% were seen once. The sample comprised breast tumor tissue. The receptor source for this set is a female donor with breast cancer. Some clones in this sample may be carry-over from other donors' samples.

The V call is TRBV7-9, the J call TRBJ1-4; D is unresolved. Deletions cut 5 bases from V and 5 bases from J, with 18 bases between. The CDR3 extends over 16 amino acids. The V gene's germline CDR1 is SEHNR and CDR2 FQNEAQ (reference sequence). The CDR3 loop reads CASSPLLAANNEKLFF. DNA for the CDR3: TGTGCCAGCAGCCCCCTCCTAGCGGCTAACAATGAAAAACTGTTTTTT. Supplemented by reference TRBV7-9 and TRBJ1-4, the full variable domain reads DTGVSQNPRHKITKRGQNVTFRCDPISEHNRLYWYRQTLGQGPEFLTYFQNEAQLEKSRLLSDRFSAERPKGSFSTLEIQRTEQGDSAMYLCASSPLLAANNEKLFFGSGTQLSVL.

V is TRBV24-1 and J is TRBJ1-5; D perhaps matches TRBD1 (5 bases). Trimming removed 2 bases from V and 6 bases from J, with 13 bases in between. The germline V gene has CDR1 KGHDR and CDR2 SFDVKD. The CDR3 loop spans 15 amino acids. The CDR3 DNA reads TGTGCCACCAGTGATTGGTCGGGGGGGGGTCAGCCCCAGCATTTT. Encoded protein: CATSDWSGGGQPQHF.

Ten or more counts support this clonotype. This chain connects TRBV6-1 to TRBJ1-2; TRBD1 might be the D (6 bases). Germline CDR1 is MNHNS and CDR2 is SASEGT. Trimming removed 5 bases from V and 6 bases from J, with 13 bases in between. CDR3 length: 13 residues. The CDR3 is CASSTGKKDGYTF. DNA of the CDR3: TGTGCCAGCAGTACAGGGAAGAAAGATGGCTACACCTTC.

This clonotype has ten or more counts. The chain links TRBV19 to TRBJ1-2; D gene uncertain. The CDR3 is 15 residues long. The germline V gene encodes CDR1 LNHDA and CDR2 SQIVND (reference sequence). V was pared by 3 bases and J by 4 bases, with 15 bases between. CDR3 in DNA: TGTGCCAGTAGTATCGACCGTTCACTCTTCTATGGCTACACCTTC. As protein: CASSIDRSLFYGYTF.

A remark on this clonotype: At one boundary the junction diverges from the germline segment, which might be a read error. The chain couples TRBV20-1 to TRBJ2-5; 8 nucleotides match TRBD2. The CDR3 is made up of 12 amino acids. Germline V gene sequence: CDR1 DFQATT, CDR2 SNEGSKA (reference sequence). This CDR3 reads CSAAGTRENQYF. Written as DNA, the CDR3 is TGCAGTGCGGCCGGGACTAGAGAGAACCAGTACTTC.

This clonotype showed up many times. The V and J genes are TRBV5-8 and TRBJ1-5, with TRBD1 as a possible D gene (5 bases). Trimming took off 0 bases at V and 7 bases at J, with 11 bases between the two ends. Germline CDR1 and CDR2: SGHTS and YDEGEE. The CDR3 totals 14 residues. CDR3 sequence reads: CASSLDQGVQPQHF. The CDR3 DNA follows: TGTGCCAGCAGCTTGGATCAGGGTGTACAGCCCCAGCATTTT. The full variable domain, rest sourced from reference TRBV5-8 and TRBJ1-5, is EAGVTQSPTHLIKTRGQQATLRCSPISGHTSVYWYQQALGLGLQFLLWYDEGEERNRGNFPPRFSGRQFPNYSSELNVNALELEDSALYLCASSLDQGVQPQHFGDGTRLSIL.

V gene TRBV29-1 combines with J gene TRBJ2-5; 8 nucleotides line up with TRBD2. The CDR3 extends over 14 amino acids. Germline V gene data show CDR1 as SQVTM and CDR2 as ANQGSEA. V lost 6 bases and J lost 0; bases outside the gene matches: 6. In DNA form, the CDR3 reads TGCAGCGTAAGCGGGGGCCCTGACCAAGAGACCCAGTACTTC. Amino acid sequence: CSVSGGPDQETQYF.

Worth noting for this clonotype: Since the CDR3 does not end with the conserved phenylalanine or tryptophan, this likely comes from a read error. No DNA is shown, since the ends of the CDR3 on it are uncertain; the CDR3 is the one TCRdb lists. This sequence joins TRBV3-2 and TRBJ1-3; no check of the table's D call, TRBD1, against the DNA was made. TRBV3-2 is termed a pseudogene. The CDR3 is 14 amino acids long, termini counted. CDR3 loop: CASSQLGSVGGVST.

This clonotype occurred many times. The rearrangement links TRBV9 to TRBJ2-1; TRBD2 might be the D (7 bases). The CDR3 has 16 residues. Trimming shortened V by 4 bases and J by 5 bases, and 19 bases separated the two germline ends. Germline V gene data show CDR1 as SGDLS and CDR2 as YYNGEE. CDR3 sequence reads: CASSPPGEGSNNEQFF. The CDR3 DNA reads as TGTGCCAGCAGCCCCCCAGGGGAGGGGTCCAACAATGAGCAGTTCTTC.